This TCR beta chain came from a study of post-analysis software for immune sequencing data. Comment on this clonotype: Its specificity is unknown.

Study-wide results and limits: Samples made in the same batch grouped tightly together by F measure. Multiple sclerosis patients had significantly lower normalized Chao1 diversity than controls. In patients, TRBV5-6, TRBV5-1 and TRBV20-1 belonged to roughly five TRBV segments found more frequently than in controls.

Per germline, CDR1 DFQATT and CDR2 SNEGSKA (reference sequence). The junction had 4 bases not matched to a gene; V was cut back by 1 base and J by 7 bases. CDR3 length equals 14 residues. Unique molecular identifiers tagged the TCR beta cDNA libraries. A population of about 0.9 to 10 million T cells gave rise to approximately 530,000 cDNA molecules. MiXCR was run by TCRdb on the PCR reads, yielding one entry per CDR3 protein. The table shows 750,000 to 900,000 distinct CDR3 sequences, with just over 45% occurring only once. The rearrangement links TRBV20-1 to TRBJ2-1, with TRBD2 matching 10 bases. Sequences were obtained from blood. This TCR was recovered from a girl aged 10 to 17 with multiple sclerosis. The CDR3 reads CSARASSGSNEQFF. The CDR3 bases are TGCAGTGCTAGAGCCTCTAGCGGGAGTAATGAGCAGTTCTTC.